Sequencing of this T cell receptor beta chain was carried out in a study of blood T cell repertoires in COVID-19. The wider study: The study drew acute and convalescent COVID-19 samples from the United States, Italy and Spain. T cells, B-cell-depleted T cells, or PBMCs supplied cDNA or gDNA.

CDR3 size: 13 residues. Deletions cut 2 bases from V and 5 bases from J, with 9 bases between. CDR1 is LNHNV, CDR2 YYDKDF, per germline (reference sequence). Libraries were prepared by immunoSEQ multiplex PCR; TCRdb keeps only in-frame clonotypes and omits some of them. Seen here are 150,000 to 200,000 clones, around 75% observed once, and the top ten hold roughly 13%. The clonotype was recovered from a woman aged 80 or over with acute or convalescent COVID-19. Sequencing was carried out using peripheral blood. The chain joins TRBV15 to TRBJ1-2; a weak D match, TRBD1 (6 bases). Here the CDR3 DNA reads TGTGCCACCAGCAGAATACAGGGTTATGGCTACACCTTC. Its translation is CATSRIQGYGYTF.